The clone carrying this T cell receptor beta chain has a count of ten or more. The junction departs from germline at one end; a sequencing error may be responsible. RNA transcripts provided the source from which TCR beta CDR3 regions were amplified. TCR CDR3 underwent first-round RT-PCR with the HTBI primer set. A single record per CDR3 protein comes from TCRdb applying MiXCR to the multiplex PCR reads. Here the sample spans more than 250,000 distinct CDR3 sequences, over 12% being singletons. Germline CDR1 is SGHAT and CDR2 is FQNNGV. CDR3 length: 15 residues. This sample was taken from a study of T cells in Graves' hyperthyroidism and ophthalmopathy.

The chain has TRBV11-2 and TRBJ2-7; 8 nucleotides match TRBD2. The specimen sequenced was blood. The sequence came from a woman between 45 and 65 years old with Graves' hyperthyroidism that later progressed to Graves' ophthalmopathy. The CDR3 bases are TGTGCCAGCAGCCCAATTCGGGGTCGAGCGGGAGTATCGCACTTC. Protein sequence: CASSPIRGRAGVSHF.